The subject of this entry is one T cell receptor (beta chain). Original data processing: It was from reference gene primer amplification that nucleated cell counts were estimated. Here immunoSEQ multiplex PCR was the method, and the copy in TCRdb shows in-frame clones only, minus some. V and J calls and clone size are as listed in that table; D and trimming were resolved from the DNA. The repertoire holds roughly 63,000 clones, less than 80% seen once, with more than 30% in the top ten. The data stem from a study of blood T cell repertoires in COVID-19. Study in general: Specimens from acute and convalescent COVID-19 originated in the United States, Italy and Spain. The cDNA or gDNA used as material had been derived from T cells, B-cell-depleted T cells, or PBMCs.

The source of this sequence is a human donor in a cohort sampled during active COVID-19. The specimen was peripheral blood.

CDR3 loop: CASSLSPGLAGGGETQYF. The DNA for the CDR3 is TGTGCCAGCAGCTTGAGCCCGGGACTAGCGGGAGGGGGGGAGACCCAGTACTTC. The chain couples TRBV7-2 to TRBJ2-5; 16 nucleotides match TRBD2. The germline gives CDR1 SGHTA, CDR2 FQGNSA. This CDR3 contains 18 residues. The V segment lost 3 bases and the J segment 5 bases; nucleotides outside the gene matches: 9.